The next 26 T cell receptor beta chains were all read from a single sample in a study of T cells after yellow fever vaccination. TCRdb re-called the 5' RACE reads with MiXCR, one entry per CDR3 protein. Here the sample spans 250,000 or so distinct CDR3 sequences, roughly 3.5% being singletons. The sample was PBMCs, taken 15 days after the yellow fever booster vaccination. The receptors were gathered from a man younger than 30 who received the YFV17D yellow fever vaccine.

This clonotype showed up many times. The gene calls are TRBV30 and TRBJ1-1; D may be TRBD1 (5 bases). The CDR3 contains 12 residues. Germline V gene data show CDR1 as GTSNPN and CDR2 as SVGIG (reference sequence). The V end was cut by 4 bases, the J end by 9 bases, with 15 bases between. CDR3 DNA: TGTGCCTGGATCAATTCCGGGACCCAAGCTTTCTTT. Translation: CAWINSGTQAFF.

With regard to this clonotype: This may be a read error, as it is one base from a much larger clone. The chain couples TRBV27 to TRBJ1-5; 8 positions agree with TRBD1. The CDR3 runs to 14 residues. V lost 6 bases, J lost 5 bases, and 6 bases stayed unmatched. CDR1 and CDR2 from the germline V gene are MNHEY and SMNVEV (reference sequence). The DNA of the CDR3 is TGTGCCAGCAGGCAGGGGGCAGGCGATCAGCCCCAGCATTTT. It yields the protein CASRQGAGDQPQHF.

This clonotype was seen only a few times. The chain uses TRBV7-3 and TRBJ2-1; the match to TRBD1 covers 10 bases. The V and J ends lost 5 bases and 9 bases, in that order; junction bases with no gene match: 4. The CDR3 runs to 13 residues. Germline V gives CDR1 SGHTA, CDR2 FQGTGA. The CDR3: CASSRTGGGEQFF. CDR3 nucleotides: TGTGCCAGCAGCAGGACAGGGGGAGGTGAGCAGTTCTTC. Full variable domain (outside the CDR3, taken from reference TRBV7-3 and TRBJ2-1): GAGVSQTPSNKVTEKGKYVELRCDPISGHTALYWYRQSLGQGPEFLIYFQGTGAADDSGLPNDRFFAVRPEGSVSTLKIQRTERGDSAVYLCASSRTGGGEQFFGPGTRLTVL.

This clonotype was picked up a small number of times. The chain recombines TRBV6-2 or TRBV6-3 with TRBJ2-7; TRBD2 aligns across 10 bases. The germline V gene has CDR1 MNHEY and CDR2 SVGEGT. V was clipped by 6 bases and J by 4 bases; unmatched bases: 3. The CDR3 consists of 13 residues. The CDR3 nucleotides read TGTGCCAGCAGCCGGACTAGCGGTTACGAGCAGTACGTC. Protein sequence: CASSRTSGYEQYV.

This clonotype was counted ten times or more. The chain carries TRBV9 and TRBJ2-3; D unresolved. The CDR3 is 14 residues long. Germline values: CDR1 SGDLS, CDR2 YYNGEE. Trimming took 1 base from V and 4 from J, leaving 10 bases between them. DNA for the CDR3: TGTGCCAGCAGCGTAATAGGGAACTCAGATACGCAGTATTTT. As protein: CASSVIGNSDTQYF.

Only a few counts were recorded for this clonotype. The chain couples TRBV1 to TRBJ2-1; TRBD2, the D gene given by the table, was not confirmed from the DNA. TRBV1 is termed a pseudogene. The CDR3 covers 14 residues. The chain's CDR3 is CTSTRIGGGNEQFF. CDR3 sequence (DNA): TGCACCAGCACCAGGATTGGAGGCGGCAATGAGCAGTTCTTC.

The sample holds many counts of this clonotype. The gene calls are TRBV23-1 and TRBJ1-6; 7 nucleotides match TRBD1. TRBV23-1 is recorded as an ORF, its role being uncertain. The CDR3 is 16 residues long. After removal of 3 bases from V and 6 bases from J, the junction contained 8 bases not matched to a gene. The CDR3 region has the DNA TGCGCCAGCAGTCAGGCGGGACAGCAGGTTAATTCACCCCTCCACTTT. Translated: CASSQAGQQVNSPLHF.

This clonotype was seen repeatedly, ten times or more. The gene calls are TRBV4-2 and TRBJ2-3; D uncertain. Germline lookup yields CDR1 LGHNA and CDR2 YNFKEQ. CDR3 length: 11 amino acids. V gave up 3 bases and J gave up 4 bases, with 2 bases separating them. The CDR3 protein is CASSHSDTQYF. In DNA, the CDR3 is TGTGCCAGCAGCCACTCAGATACGCAGTATTTT.

There are many counts of this clonotype. CDR3 sequence: CASSLPSPANGYTF. CDR3 sequence (DNA): TGTGCCAGCAGCTTGCCCAGCCCAGCAAATGGCTACACCTTC. J is TRBJ1-2 and V is TRBV5-6, with D uncertain. There are 14 residues in the CDR3. The germline V gene encodes CDR1 SGHDT and CDR2 YYEEEE. Trimming left V 1 base short and J 6 bases short, with 13 bases between.

This clonotype was seen ten or more times. The chain employs TRBV7-6 and TRBJ2-7; a weak D match, TRBD1 (5 bases). CDR1 and CDR2 (germline): SGHVS, FNYEAQ. The V end lost 6 bases, the J end lost 2 bases, and 14 bases lay between the germline ends. This CDR3 region has 14 residues. DNA of the CDR3: TGTGCCAGCAGTCTTATGGCAGGGACCTACGAGCAGTACGTC. This encodes CASSLMAGTYEQYV.

The table lists this clonotype with many counts. A junction end diverges from the germline sequence, so it may reflect a read error. This chain joins TRBV7-7 and TRBJ2-1, with 7 bases aligning to TRBD1. This CDR3 has 14 amino acids. Per the germline V gene, CDR1 is SSHAT and CDR2 is FNYEAQ (reference sequence). CDR3 region: CASSPQGTVNEQFF. Written as DNA, the CDR3 is TGTGCTAGCAGCCCCCAAGGGACAGTCAATGAGCAGTTCTTC.

There are many counts of this clonotype. The chain uses TRBV7-6 and TRBJ1-1; TRBD1 aligns across 8 bases. Germline V gene lookup returns CDR1 SGHVS and CDR2 FNYEAQ. This CDR3 is built from 14 residues. V shed 3 bases and J 3 bases; nucleotides not matched to a gene: 3. CDR3 loop: CASSFKDRDTEAFF. CDR3 DNA: TGTGCCAGCAGCTTTAAGGACAGGGACACTGAAGCTTTCTTT.

This clonotype has ten or more counts. The rearrangement uses TRBV5-1 and TRBJ2-7; D is unresolved. The V end lost 4 bases, the J end lost 4 bases, and 15 bases lay between the germline ends. The germline V gene has CDR1 SGHRS and CDR2 YFSETQ. The CDR3 spans 14 residues. CDR3 bases: TGCGCCAGCAGCCCGGGCCGCTTAGATTACGAGCAGTACTTC. Translating gives CASSPGRLDYEQYF. Full variable domain (rest looked up from reference TRBV5-1 and TRBJ2-7): KAGVTQTPRYLIKTRGQQVTLSCSPISGHRSVSWYQQTPGQGLQFLFEYFSETQRNKGNFPGRFSGRQFSNSRSEMNVSTLELGDSALYLCASSPGRLDYEQYFGPGTRLTVT.

In its sample, this clonotype was seen many times. The V and J genes are TRBV15 and TRBJ1-5; 7 bases map to TRBD1. The germline CDR1 and CDR2 sequences are LNHNV and YYDKDF (reference sequence). V trimming: 5 bases; J trimming: 5 bases; junction bases outside the gene matches: 9. This CDR3 region has 15 residues. The CDR3: CATSEYRGGDQPQHF. The CDR3 nucleotides read TGTGCCACCAGCGAATACAGGGGAGGAGATCAGCCCCAGCATTTT.

At least ten counts were recorded for this clonotype. J is TRBJ1-1 and V is TRBV5-1; TRBD1 agrees at 9 bases. Germline trimming cut 7 bases from V and 2 bases from J; bases unmatched to any gene: 12. Per the germline V gene, CDR1 is SGHRS and CDR2 is YFSETQ. The CDR3 has 16 residues. CDR3 amino acids: CASQKQGANLNTEAFF. In DNA, the CDR3 is TGCGCCAGCCAAAAACAGGGGGCCAATCTTAACACTGAAGCTTTCTTT.

Many counts were recorded for this clonotype. This rearrangement joins TRBV20-1 to TRBJ2-1, with 7 nucleotides matching TRBD2. Germline CDR1 reads DFQATT; CDR2 reads SNEGSKA (reference sequence). V gave up 0 bases and J gave up 2 bases; unmatched junction bases: 7. The CDR3 has 16 residues. CDR3 in amino acids: CSARELGSGAYNEQFF. The DNA for the CDR3 is TGCAGTGCTAGAGAGTTGGGGAGCGGGGCCTACAATGAGCAGTTCTTC.

This clonotype has at least ten counts. The chain has TRBV6-6 and TRBJ1-6; no clear D. This CDR3 has 18 residues. The germline gives CDR1 MNHNY, CDR2 SVGAGI (reference sequence). V lost 6 bases and J lost 0, with 18 bases in between. CDR3 sequence reads: CASRFPGAGGSYNSPLHF. Written as DNA, the CDR3 is TGTGCCAGCAGATTCCCGGGAGCCGGAGGCTCCTATAATTCACCCCTCCACTTT.

This clonotype was counted ten times or more. The chain employs TRBV10-3 and TRBJ2-7, with 11 bases that match TRBD1. Germline-derived CDR1 and CDR2 are ENHRY and SYGVKD. There are 18 residues in the CDR3. V trimming: 0 bases; J trimming: 1 base; junction bases outside the gene matches: 8. This CDR3 is CAISESDRGLSVSYEQYV. CDR3 coding DNA: TGTGCCATCAGTGAGTCGGACAGGGGGCTCTCAGTGTCCTACGAGCAGTACGTC.

This clonotype was observed many times. This chain connects TRBV7-9 to TRBJ1-5; maybe TRBD1 (5 bases). The CDR3 length is 15 residues. CDR1 is SEHNR, CDR2 FQNEAQ, per germline (reference sequence). Trimming left V 5 bases short and J 3 bases short, with 14 bases between. The chain's CDR3 is CASSGGGMYNQPQHF. CDR3 DNA: TGTGCCAGCAGCGGGGGGGGGATGTACAATCAGCCCCAGCATTTT. Based on the CDR3 plus reference TRBV7-9 and TRBJ1-5, the full variable domain is DTGVSQNPRHKITKRGQNVTFRCDPISEHNRLYWYRQTLGQGPEFLTYFQNEAQLEKSRLLSDRFSAERPKGSFSTLEIQRTEQGDSAMYLCASSGGGMYNQPQHFGDGTRLSIL.

Ten or more counts support this clonotype. The chain uses TRBV20-1 and TRBJ2-7; D is ambiguous. Per the germline V gene, CDR1 is DFQATT and CDR2 is SNEGSKA (reference sequence). The CDR3 runs to 11 residues. The CDR3 reads CSARAPAISGV. In DNA form, the CDR3 reads TGCAGTGCTAGAGCCCCAGCGATCTCGGGCGTC.

This clonotype was detected ten times or more. The chain uses TRBV7-9 and TRBJ1-4; D perhaps matches TRBD1 (6 bases). CDR1 is SEHNR, CDR2 FQNEAQ, per germline (reference sequence). This CDR3 has 13 amino acids. The germline V and J ends were trimmed by 4 bases and 11 bases, with 14 bases remaining between them. CDR3 coding DNA: TGTGCCAGCAGCTGGATACAGGGAGAGAAACTGTTTTTT. Amino acids: CASSWIQGEKLFF.

This clonotype was detected ten times or more. The chain is built from TRBV7-7 and TRBJ1-1, with D tentatively TRBD1 (5 bases). Germline CDR1 SSHAT, CDR2 FNYEAQ (reference sequence). The ends were cut back, 4 bases at V and 7 bases at J, with 19 bases in the middle. The CDR3 has 15 amino acids. In DNA form, the CDR3 reads TGTGCCAGCAGCTCCAGGAAAAAACAAGGGGTTGAAGCTTTCTTT. Translated: CASSSRKKQGVEAFF.

At least ten counts were recorded for this clonotype. This sequence joins TRBV7-2 and TRBJ2-7, with a possible D match to TRBD1 (5 bases). There are 13 residues in the CDR3. Germline V gene sequence: CDR1 SGHTA, CDR2 FQGNSA. V was trimmed by 5 bases and J by 5 bases, leaving 13 bases between them. For the CDR3, the DNA is TGTGCCAGCAGCAATTCAGGGTGGCACGAGCAGTACTTC. Residues: CASSNSGWHEQYF.

In its sample, this clonotype was seen many times. The genes are TRBV29-1 and TRBJ2-2; D gene ambiguous. This CDR3 comprises 12 residues. V was clipped by 4 bases and J by 5 bases, with 8 bases between them. The germline V gene encodes CDR1 SQVTM and CDR2 ANQGSEA. The CDR3 here is CSVGPPTGELFF. As DNA, the CDR3 is TGCAGCGTTGGTCCGCCAACCGGGGAGCTGTTTTTT.

The chain has TRBV25-1 and TRBJ2-1; 7 positions agree with TRBD1. Unmatched junction bases numbered 9, after V lost 3 bases and J lost 4 bases. Germline V CDR1 and CDR2: MGHDK, SYGVNS. CDR3 length equals 16 residues. As DNA, the CDR3 is TGTGCCAGCAGTGATCTTCCACAGGGGACGTACAATGAGCAGTTCTTC. It translates to CASSDLPQGTYNEQFF.

J is TRBJ2-7 and V is TRBV5-4; D gene ambiguous. V was shortened by 2 bases and J by 0 bases, with 12 bases between the two germline ends. Germline values: CDR1 SGHNT, CDR2 YYREEE (reference sequence). The CDR3 runs 15 residues. The CDR3 spells CASSFYLKGSYEQYF. The CDR3 DNA reads TGTGCCAGCAGCTTTTACTTGAAGGGCTCCTACGAGCAGTACTTC.